These T cell receptor beta chains were read from a single sample in a study of patients and donors after allogeneic stem cell transplantation. Via MiXCR, TCRdb re-called the RT-PCR reads, giving one row per CDR3 protein. The repertoire holds about 960,000 distinct CDR3 sequences, with about a sixth as singletons. The sample consisted of blood, either unsorted or a sorted T cell fraction (not recorded which). These receptor sequences come from a human donor who was either an allogeneic HSCT recipient or a stem cell or donor lymphocyte infusion donor (not recorded which). It is not recorded whose cells these are; they may come from a transplant donor. CDR3s include the opening cysteine and the closing phenylalanine or tryptophan. A D gene is named only where the DNA matches it firmly. Size values are once, few and many counts, or a class for expanded clones, and some rows have none.

J | V | size | D | length | CDR3 | DNA
TRBJ2-1 | TRBV4-3 | - | - | 15 | CASSQDRGLGNEQFF | TGCGCCAGCAGCCAAGATCGGGGCTTAGGGAATGAGCAGTTCTTC
TRBJ2-7 | TRBV18 | once | - | 15 | CASSQLGLSSYEQYF | TGTGCCAGCTCACAGCTAGGATTGTCGTCCTACGAGCAGTACTTC
TRBJ2-1 | TRBV29-1 | - | - | 17 | CSVGGSPALGYYNEQFF | TGCAGCGTGGGCGGAAGTCCAGCTTTAGGATACTACAATGAGCAGTTCTTC
TRBJ2-1 | TRBV3-1 | - | TRBD2 | 21 | CASSQAPPGLAGAASYNEQFF | TGTGCCAGCAGCCAAGCTCCACCCGGACTAGCGGGGGCCGCTTCCTACAATGAGCAGTTCTTC
TRBJ2-7 | TRBV5-1 | few | TRBD1 | 14 | CASSPRQGVYEQYF | TGCGCCAGCAGCCCTCGACAGGGAGTCTACGAGCAGTACTTC
TRBJ2-7 | TRBV5-6 | few | - | 15 | CASRLMTTVPYEQYF | TGTGCCAGCAGGCTCATGACTACCGTACCCTACGAGCAGTACTTC
TRBJ2-3 | TRBV27 | - | TRBD2 | 14 | CASRPAGGPYTQYF | TGTGCCAGCAGGCCAGCGGGAGGGCCTTATACGCAGTATTTT
TRBJ1-4 | TRBV12-3/TRBV12-4 | few | - | 12 | CASHTGDEKLFF | TGTGCCAGCCACACGGGCGATGAAAAACTGTTTTTT
TRBJ1-1 | TRBV9 | - | - | 14 | CASSVDSHDTEAFF | TGTGCCAGCAGCGTGGACAGCCACGACACTGAAGCTTTCTTT
TRBJ2-7 | TRBV2 | - | - | 14 | CASSDVRESYEQYF | TGTGCCAGCAGTGATGTCAGGGAATCCTACGAGCAGTACTTC
TRBJ1-1 | TRBV5-1 | few | - | 17 | CASSLVAPLRTNTEAFF | TGCGCCAGCAGCTTAGTTGCCCCCCTGAGGACGAACACTGAAGCTTTCTTT
TRBJ1-1 | TRBV7-9 | - | - | 15 | CASSLAGGAATEAFF | TGTGCCAGCAGCTTAGCCGGGGGTGCGGCCACTGAAGCTTTCTTT
TRBJ2-5 | TRBV9 | - | TRBD2 | 15 | CASSPLAGRGETQYF | TGTGCCAGCAGCCCCTTAGCGGGGAGAGGCGAGACCCAGTACTTC
TRBJ2-2 | TRBV12-3/TRBV12-4 | many | TRBD2 | 14 | CASSSQSGVGELFF | TGTGCCAGCAGTTCCCAGAGCGGGGTCGGGGAGCTGTTTTTT
TRBJ2-7 | TRBV11-3 | - | - | 13 | CASSQPNSYEQYF | TGTGCCAGCAGCCAGCCCAACAGCTACGAGCAGTACTTC
TRBJ2-1 | TRBV9 | - | - | 15 | CASSVVGDVYNEQFF | TGTGCCAGCAGCGTAGTGGGGGACGTCTACAATGAGCAGTTCTTC
TRBJ2-2 | TRBV18 | - | - | 16 | CASSQSAGTNTGELFF | TGTGCCAGCTCACAATCCGCTGGTACGAACACCGGGGAGCTGTTTTTT
TRBJ1-2 | TRBV4-3 | - | TRBD1 | 15 | CASSQRGTGDRGYTF | TGCGCCAGCAGCCAACGCGGGACAGGGGACCGGGGCTACACCTTC
TRBJ2-1 | TRBV24-1 | - | - | 16 | CATSDLAGAAGGEQFF | TGTGCCACCAGTGATTTGGCAGGGGCCGCCGGGGGGGAGCAGTTCTTC
TRBJ2-3 | TRBV6-2/TRBV6-3 | few | TRBD1 | 15 | CASSWSWTGTDTQYF | TGTGCCAGCAGTTGGAGCTGGACAGGGACAGATACGCAGTATTTT
TRBJ2-1 | TRBV7-9 | - | - | 8 | CASNSQFF | TGTGCCAGCAACTCTCAGTTCTTC
TRBJ2-1 | TRBV20-1 | - | - | 12 | CSARVKQQEQFF | TGCAGTGCTAGAGTTAAACAGCAAGAGCAGTTCTTC
TRBJ2-7 | TRBV20-1 | few | TRBD2 | 13 | CSASLTSAYEQYF | TGCAGTGCTTCCCTGACTAGCGCGTACGAGCAGTACTTC
TRBJ1-1 | TRBV29-1 | - | - | 15 | CSVDGAGQGNTEAFF | TGCAGCGTTGATGGGGCCGGCCAGGGGAACACTGAAGCTTTCTTT
TRBJ2-3 | TRBV25-1 | - | TRBD2 | 15 | CASSDTSGITDTQYF | TGTGCCAGCAGTGATACTAGCGGTATCACAGATACGCAGTATTTT
TRBJ2-1 | TRBV7-2 | few | TRBD2 | 14 | CASRPSGSYNEQFF | TGTGCCAGCAGACCTAGCGGCTCCTACAATGAGCAGTTCTTC
TRBJ1-1 | TRBV6-5 | - | - | 14 | CASSYEGPNTEAFF | TGTGCCAGCAGTTACGAGGGCCCGAACACTGAAGCTTTCTTT
TRBJ2-7 | TRBV2 | many | - | 11 | CASSEAGEQYF | TGTGCCAGCAGTGAAGCGGGCGAGCAGTACTTC
TRBJ2-5 | TRBV20-1 | - | TRBD1 | 14 | CSAPGQGLGETQYF | TGCAGTGCACCGGGACAGGGCCTAGGGGAGACCCAGTACTTC
TRBJ2-7 | TRBV7-9 | many | TRBD1 | 13 | CASSDRGTYEQYF | TGTGCCAGCAGCGACAGGGGAACCTACGAGCAGTACTTC
TRBJ1-1 | TRBV5-6 | few | - | 15 | CASSPGGGPWTEAFF | TGTGCCAGCAGCCCCGGTGGGGGGCCGTGGACTGAAGCTTTCTTT
TRBJ1-2 | TRBV20-1 | - | - | 12 | CSPRGGFYGYTF | TGCAGTCCCAGGGGAGGGTTCTATGGCTACACCTTC
TRBJ1-6 | TRBV7-2 | few | - | 16 | CASSPRGWGRNSPLHF | TGTGCCAGCAGCCCAAGGGGGTGGGGTCGAAATTCACCCCTCCACTTT
TRBJ2-7 | TRBV28 | many | TRBD1 | 14 | CASSLTGTGVEQYF | TGTGCCAGCAGCCTAACCGGGACAGGGGTCGAGCAGTACTTC
TRBJ2-7 | TRBV20-1 | few | TRBD1 | 14 | CSARGQGASYEQYF | TGCAGTGCTAGGGGACAGGGCGCATCCTACGAGCAGTACTTC
TRBJ1-1 | TRBV5-4 | few | - | 14 | CASSFFRRNTEAFF | TGTGCCAGCAGCTTTTTTAGGAGGAACACTGAAGCTTTCTTT
TRBJ1-2 | TRBV6-5 | few | - | 13 | CASSYGRDYGYTF | TGTGCCAGCAGTTACGGCAGGGACTATGGCTACACCTTC
TRBJ2-7 | TRBV6-2/TRBV6-3 | - | - | 15 | CASSNIGQSNYEQYF | TGTGCCAGCAGTAATATCGGACAGTCTAACTACGAGCAGTACTTC
TRBJ2-7 | TRBV30 | - | - | 14 | CAWSVGGLSYEQYF | TGTGCCTGGAGTGTGGGGGGGCTCTCCTACGAGCAGTACTTC
TRBJ1-1 | TRBV7-2 | - | - | 13 | CASRDVRRAEAFF | TGTGCCAGCAGGGACGTAAGACGGGCAGAAGCTTTCTTT
TRBJ1-5 | TRBV20-1 | - | - | 15 | CSASYRTYSNQPQHF | TGCAGTGCTTCTTACAGGACCTATAGCAATCAGCCCCAGCATTTT